This TCR beta chain was sequenced during a study of blood T cell repertoires in COVID-19. Background on the study: Both acute and convalescent COVID-19 samples were obtained from the United States, Italy and Spain.

Some clones are missing from TCRdb's copy, which holds only in-frame ones; the method was immunoSEQ multiplex PCR. This table holds around 56,000 clones, around 86% found once. The CDR3 extends over 13 amino acids. The V end lost 9 bases, the J end lost 10 bases, and 19 bases lay between the germline ends. Germline V gene lookup returns CDR1 LNHDA and CDR2 SQIVND (reference sequence). The rearrangement joins TRBV19 to TRBJ1-3; D is ambiguous. The sequenced material came from peripheral blood. The sequence came from a woman older than 75 with active or convalescent COVID-19. For the CDR3, the DNA is TGTGCCAGCGGGGAGCAGGTAGAGGCAACCATATATTTT. As protein: CASGEQVEATIYF.